The rows below give T cell receptor beta chains drawn from one sample of a study of tumor-infiltrating lymphocytes in primary liver carcinoma. Each CDR3 protein gets one entry after TCRdb re-called the multiplex PCR reads with MiXCR. The data show about 330,000 distinct CDR3 sequences, about 61% seen once. Sequences were obtained from peripheral blood. The receptors stem from a man aged 35-49 years with primary liver carcinoma and hepatitis B virus infection. Each CDR3 is given with its conserved first and last residue. Clone size, where shown, is once, few, many, or a class for clones that have expanded.

clone size | V gene | CDR3 protein
many | TRBV5-4 | CASSSAGSGSITGELFF
. | TRBV11-2 | CASSPSGSLTGTQCF
. | TRBV6-5 | CASSYRGQYEQYF
. | TRBV10-3 | CATRNFAGDENTDTQYF
. | TRBV4-1 | CVSSQDLLRETQYF
. | TRBV12-3/TRBV12-4 | CASSSRQGAGANVLTF
. | TRBV4-2 | CVSSQESGDTFGSGANVLTF
. | TRBV28 | CASSASVHSAFF
. | TRBV29-1 | CCVDRGRGTDTRYF
. | TRBV11-2 | CASSRAANAFF
. | TRBV29-1 | CSVWPGSYEQYF
. | TRBV5-4 | CASNLGLAGPTDTRYF
many | TRBV4-1 | CASSQGFISGANVLTF
. | TRBV5-6 | CASSPTGTTRDEQFF
. | TRBV12-5 | CASGSWGSGTGELFF
. | TRBV10-2 | CASSEVENTEAFF
many | TRBV6-5 | CASRLSSGNTIYF
. | TRBV29-1 | CSVHGYGYGYTF
. | TRBV11-2 | CASSLEWASNEQFF
. | TRBV5-5 | CASSLTTNKNTGELFF
. | TRBV6-2/TRBV6-3 | CASKDPGRGSEQYF
. | TRBV11-2 | CASSAGTSGNRDEQSF
. | TRBV11-3 | CASSLDRGRAETQYF